These T cell receptor beta chains were read from a single sample in a study of cytomegalovirus exposure and HLA in healthy donors. This table comes from immunoSEQ multiplex PCR, and its TCRdb copy is limited to in-frame clones, with some not included. The sample carries approximately 150,000 clones, about 80% recorded once. The sequenced sample was PBMCs. These receptors were taken from a woman in her 30s in good health and CMV-seropositive. The CDR3 runs from the conserved cysteine through the conserved F or W. Each record gives: V gene, clone size, J gene, D gene, CDR3 protein, CDR3 DNA. D genes are given only for firm matches. Size values are once, few and many counts, or a class for expanded clones, and some rows have none.

TRBV28	few	TRBJ1-1	-	CASSPEYTEAFF	TGTGCCAGCAGTCCCGAGTACACTGAAGCTTTCTTT
TRBV7-6	-	TRBJ2-1	TRBD2	CASSLTGTTDEQFF	TGTGCCAGCAGCTTAACCGGGACTACAGATGAGCAGTTCTTC
TRBV10-1	-	TRBJ2-1	-	CASSESSSSPPFLEQFF	TGCGCCAGCAGTGAGTCTAGCTCATCGCCACCGTTTCTAGAGCAGTTCTTC
TRBV30	-	TRBJ1-2	TRBD1	CAWSATGRAASF	TGTGCCTGGAGTGCGACAGGGAGAGCCGCCTCCTTC
TRBV27	-	TRBJ1-2	-	CASSLVASLNYGYTF	TGTGCCAGCAGTTTGGTCGCCTCCCTAAACTATGGCTACACCTTC
TRBV7-2	-	TRBJ2-7	-	CASSLGSAAEQYF	TGTGCCAGCAGCTTAGGATCGGCGGCCGAGCAGTACTTC
TRBV18	-	TRBJ2-1	TRBD1	CASSPPTGGVSNEQFF	TGTGCCAGCTCACCGCCGACAGGGGGCGTATCCAATGAGCAGTTCTTC
TRBV5-4	-	TRBJ2-3	TRBD1	CASSTGQGVTDTQYF	TGTGCCAGCAGCACTGGACAGGGGGTGACAGATACGCAGTATTTT
TRBV11-2	-	TRBJ2-7	-	CASSLGLSPEQYF	TGTGCCAGCAGCTTAGGCCTAAGCCCCGAGCAGTACTTC
TRBV5-1	-	TRBJ2-1	-	CASRFLGVEQFF	TGCGCCAGCAGGTTCCTAGGGGTTGAGCAGTTCTTC
TRBV4-1	-	TRBJ2-1	TRBD2	CASSQRLAGGSSYNEQFF	TGCGCCAGCAGCCAAAGACTAGCGGGAGGGTCCTCCTACAATGAGCAGTTCTTC
TRBV6-1	-	TRBJ1-2	-	CASSEGQSRRGYTF	TGTGCCAGCAGTGAAGGCCAAAGCAGGCGAGGCTACACCTTC
TRBV28	once	TRBJ1-5	-	CASSPLNQPQHF	TGTGCCAGCAGTCCTCTTAATCAGCCCCAGCATTTT
TRBV11-3	-	TRBJ2-3	TRBD2	CASSLGLTSSTDTQYF	TGTGCCAGCAGCTTGGGACTAACCTCTAGCACAGATACGCAGTATTTT
TRBV27	-	TRBJ1-2	TRBD1	CASRPGQLYGYTF	TGTGCCAGCAGGCCGGGACAGCTCTATGGCTACACCTTC
TRBV28	-	TRBJ2-7	TRBD1	CASSSDRGQYF	TGTGCCAGCAGTTCCGACAGGGGACAGTACTTC
TRBV7-8	few	TRBJ2-7	-	CASSLAWGRYEQYF	TGTGCCAGCAGCTTAGCGTGGGGGAGGTACGAGCAGTACTTC
TRBV30	-	TRBJ2-6	TRBD1	CAWSSTGGLSGANVLTF	TGTGCCTGGAGTTCGACAGGGGGTCTTAGTGGGGCCAACGTCCTGACTTTC
TRBV11-1	-	TRBJ2-7	-	CASSPLGGLYYEQYF	TGTGCCAGCAGCCCCCTCGGGGGGCTGTACTACGAGCAGTACTTC
TRBV29-1	-	TRBJ2-1	TRBD2	CSVPRAGGISYNEQFF	TGCAGCGTCCCAAGGGCGGGGGGGATCTCCTACAATGAGCAGTTCTTC
TRBV28	-	TRBJ1-2	TRBD1	CASSASGTGNYGYTF	TGTGCCAGCAGCGCTTCCGGGACAGGGAACTATGGCTACACCTTC
TRBV9	-	TRBJ2-1	TRBD1	CASSIQGQGYNEQFF	TGTGCCAGCAGCATCCAGGGACAGGGCTACAATGAGCAGTTCTTC